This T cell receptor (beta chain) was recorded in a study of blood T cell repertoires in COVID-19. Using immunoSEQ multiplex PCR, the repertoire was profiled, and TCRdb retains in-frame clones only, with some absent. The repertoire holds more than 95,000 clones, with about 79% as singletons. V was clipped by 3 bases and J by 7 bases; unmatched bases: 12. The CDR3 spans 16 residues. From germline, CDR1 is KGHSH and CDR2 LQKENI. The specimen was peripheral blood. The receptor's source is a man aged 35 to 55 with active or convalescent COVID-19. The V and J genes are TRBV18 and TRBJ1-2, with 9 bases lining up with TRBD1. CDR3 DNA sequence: TGTGCCAGCTCACCCAGGACGGGACAGGGATCGGGTGGCTACACCTTC. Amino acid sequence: CASSPRTGQGSGGYTF.